Presented here are 29 T cell receptor beta chains from one specimen sequenced in a study of identical twins. TCRdb re-called the 5' RACE reads through MiXCR, storing one row per CDR3 protein. The repertoire consists of hundreds of thousands of distinct CDR3 sequences, with about 20% occurring once and the leading ten covering 10% to 15%. The same data also contributed to another study, on T cells expressing NK-cell markers.

The sample consisted of PBMCs. The receptors derive from a woman aged 18-29 years in good health.

The rearrangement uses TRBV29-1 and TRBJ2-3; tentatively, D is TRBD2 (5 bases). CDR3 length: 14 amino acids. Germline CDR1 is SQVTM and CDR2 is ANQGSEA. DNA for the CDR3: TGCACCCCCCCGGGGAGTAGAAGGTCTGATACGCAGTATTTT. The encoded protein is CTPPGSRRSDTQYF.

Note on this clonotype: Since a much larger clone is just one base distant, this may be a read error. This rearrangement joins TRBV7-6 to TRBJ2-7, with D unclear. V lost 5 bases and J lost 3, with 8 bases in between. This CDR3 spans 12 amino acids. CDR1 and CDR2 (germline): SGHVS, FNYEAQ. The CDR3 spells CASSPAYYEQYF. The CDR3 nucleotides are TGTGCCAGCAGCCCAGCTTACTACGAGCAGTACTTC.

The chain is built from TRBV18 and TRBJ2-3, with a weak D call TRBD2 (6 bases). CDR3 length: 20 residues. Trimming took 6 bases from V and 3 from J, leaving 31 bases between them. Germline lookup yields CDR1 KGHSH and CDR2 LQKENI. CDR3: CASSPLPTSTDTAVTDTQYF. Written as DNA, the CDR3 is TGTGCCAGCTCCCCCCTTCCTACTAGCACAGACACGGCGGTTACAGATACGCAGTATTTT.

This clonotype came up a few times. V and J are TRBV3-1 and TRBJ1-2; D possibly corresponds to TRBD1 (5 bases). V gave up 0 bases and J gave up 5 bases, with 13 bases separating them. CDR3 length: 15 amino acids. CDR1 and CDR2 (germline): LGHDT, YNNKEL (reference sequence). CDR3 nucleotides: TGTGCCAGCAGCCAAGATGATCAGGGAACGTATGGCTACACCTTC. Translation gives CASSQDDQGTYGYTF.

V gene TRBV7-9 combines with J gene TRBJ2-1, with unresolved D. The CDR3 extends over 13 amino acids. Trimming took off 5 bases at V and 6 bases at J, with 11 bases between the two ends. The V gene's germline CDR1 is SEHNR and CDR2 FQNEAQ (reference sequence). The CDR3 DNA reads TGTGCCAGCAGCATCTCGGTACCCAATGAGCAGTTCTTC. It codes for CASSISVPNEQFF.

The chain has TRBV5-1 and TRBJ2-1; perhaps TRBD1 as D (8 bases). This CDR3 is 16 amino acids long. V was shortened by 0 bases and J by 3 bases, with 13 bases between the two germline ends. Germline CDR1 reads SGHRS; CDR2 reads YFSETQ. The CDR3: CASSLATGGVYNEQFF. The DNA of the CDR3 is TGCGCCAGCAGCTTGGCCACAGGGGGGGTCTACAATGAGCAGTTCTTC.

CDR3 protein: CASSLFAGVDTQYF. The DNA of the CDR3 is TGTGCCAGCAGCTTGTTTGCGGGAGTAGATACGCAGTATTTT. The chain links TRBV5-4 to TRBJ2-3; 7 nucleotides match TRBD2. The germline V gene has CDR1 SGHNT and CDR2 YYREEE (reference sequence). The J segment lost 5 bases and the V segment lost 1 base, leaving 4 bases of the junction unmatched. The CDR3 covers 14 residues.

This clonotype came up many times. The chain couples TRBV7-8 to TRBJ2-5, with D possibly matching TRBD1 (5 bases). V was trimmed by 5 bases and J by 5 bases, leaving 18 bases between them. Germline CDR1 is SGHVS and CDR2 is FQNEAQ. This CDR3 comprises 15 residues. The CDR3 coding sequence is TGTGCCAGCAGCCCCGCCTCAGGGTTCTACGAGACCCAGTACTTC. Translating it yields CASSPASGFYETQYF.

This clonotype has a count of ten or more. This chain links TRBV27 with TRBJ2-7, with 11 bases that match TRBD2. J lost 2 bases, V lost 7 bases, and 10 bases had no gene match. There are 16 residues in the CDR3. Germline CDR1 and CDR2: MNHEY and SMNVEV (reference sequence). In DNA form, the CDR3 reads TGTGCCAGCATGCCCCTAGGGACTAGCGGAGCCTACGAGCAGTACTTC. This sequence encodes CASMPLGTSGAYEQYF.

V gene TRBV7-9 combines with J gene TRBJ2-7; TRBD2 matches 11 bases. The germline gives CDR1 SEHNR, CDR2 FQNEAQ (reference sequence). The CDR3 length is 15 residues. Losses at the gene ends were 2 bases for V and 4 bases for J; bases not matched to a gene: 4. The CDR3 loop reads CASSLLAGGLYEQYF. The DNA of the CDR3 is TGTGCCAGCAGCTTACTAGCGGGAGGCCTTTACGAGCAGTACTTC.

In this sample, this clonotype turned up a few times. The V and J genes are TRBV12-3 or TRBV12-4 and TRBJ2-3; 7 positions match TRBD2. The CDR3 runs 14 residues. The J segment lost 5 bases and the V segment lost 5 bases, leaving 7 bases of the junction unmatched. The CDR3 region is CASSHHGRGDTQYF. As DNA, the CDR3 is TGTGCCAGCAGTCACCATGGGAGGGGAGATACGCAGTATTTT.

V and J are TRBV20-1 and TRBJ2-5; possible D gene TRBD1, 6 bases. V shed 6 bases and J shed 5 bases, with 19 bases lying between them. The germline gives CDR1 DFQATT, CDR2 SNEGSKA (reference sequence). The CDR3 extends over 14 amino acids. This CDR3 reads CSAARSGVGETQYF. The DNA of the CDR3 is TGCAGTGCCGCCCGTTCAGGGGTTGGGGAGACCCAGTACTTC.

The chain combines TRBV7-3 with TRBJ2-3, with D perhaps matching TRBD2 (6 bases). V was clipped by 5 bases and J by 2 bases, with 14 bases between them. The CDR3 has 15 amino acids. The germline V gene has CDR1 SGHTA and CDR2 FQGTGA. CDR3 in DNA: TGTGCCAGCAGCCCCTCGGGGGTGATCACAGATACGCAGTATTTT. This gives the protein CASSPSGVITDTQYF.

In its sample, this clonotype was seen a few times. This rearrangement joins TRBV20-1 to TRBJ1-5; perhaps TRBD1 as D (6 bases). The V end lost 6 bases, the J end lost 3 bases, and 18 bases lay between the germline ends. The germline V gene encodes CDR1 DFQATT and CDR2 SNEGSKA (reference sequence). The CDR3 covers 15 residues. The CDR3 DNA is TGCAGTGCAGCACAGGGATTAGGGTACAATCAGCCCCAGCATTTT. Amino acids: CSAAQGLGYNQPQHF.

This clonotype was detected only a few times. The V gene is TRBV10-2, the J gene TRBJ2-7; TRBD1 or TRBD2 may be the D gene (5 bases each). This CDR3 has 17 residues. Per germline, CDR1 WSHSY and CDR2 SAAADI. V gave up 0 bases and J gave up 5 bases, with 20 bases separating them. The CDR3 DNA reads as TGCGCCAGCAGTGAGTCCGAAGGAGTATACGAGGGGAACGAGCAGTACTTC. Translation: CASSESEGVYEGNEQYF.

J is TRBJ2-2 and V is TRBV29-1, with 11 bases matching TRBD1. Germline V lookup: CDR1 SQVTM, CDR2 ANQGSEA. With V trimmed by 6 bases and J by 5 bases, 5 bases remained unmatched. The length of the CDR3 is 14 residues. The CDR3 coding sequence is TGCAGCGTGAGGACAGGGGGCGCGACCGGGGAGCTGTTTTTT. It is translated as CSVRTGGATGELFF.

Only a few counts were recorded for this clonotype. V is TRBV14 and J is TRBJ2-7; D not certain. This CDR3 contains 14 residues. Germline V CDR1 and CDR2: SGHDN, FVKESK. V gave up 1 base and J gave up 2 bases, with 9 bases separating them. The CDR3 is CASSQVPDPYEQYF. CDR3 bases: TGTGCCAGCAGCCAAGTGCCAGACCCCTACGAGCAGTACTTC.

There are a few counts of this clonotype. This rearrangement joins TRBV11-2 to TRBJ2-5; D is unclear. The germline CDR1 and CDR2 sequences are SGHAT and FQNNGV. The V and J ends lost 7 bases and 3 bases respectively, with 9 bases between them. This CDR3 spans 12 amino acids. The CDR3 DNA sequence: TGTGCCAGCAAGTTCTGGGAAGAGACCCAGTACTTC. It translates to CASKFWEETQYF.

This chain links TRBV9 with TRBJ1-1, with D maybe TRBD1 (5 bases). The CDR3 has 16 amino acids. The germline V gene encodes CDR1 SGDLS and CDR2 YYNGEE. With 1 base removed from V and 1 base from J, the gap between germline ends came to 14 bases. CDR3 amino acids: CASSVQGDQRNTEAFF. CDR3 coding DNA: TGTGCCAGCAGCGTACAAGGGGATCAACGGAACACTGAAGCTTTCTTT. Looking up the rest from reference TRBV9 and TRBJ1-1 gives the full variable domain: DSGVTQTPKHLITATGQRVTLRCSPRSGDLSVYWYQQSLDQGLQFLIQYYNGEERAKGNILERFSAQQFPDLHSELNLSSLELGDSALYFCASSVQGDQRNTEAFFGQGTRLTVV.

The rearrangement links TRBV19 to TRBJ2-6; 7 bases are a match to TRBD1. Per germline, CDR1 LNHDA and CDR2 SQIVND (reference sequence). The CDR3 consists of 15 residues. J was trimmed by 2 bases and V by 4 bases; bases with no gene match: 2. The CDR3 DNA sequence: TGTGCCAGTAGTACAACAGGGGCTGGGGCCAACGTCCTGACTTTC. Translation gives CASSTTGAGANVLTF.

This clonotype was picked up one time. The chain combines TRBV7-6 with TRBJ2-1; no firm D call. V was cut by 4 bases and J by 0 bases, with 13 bases left in between. The CDR3 runs to 16 residues. Germline V gives CDR1 SGHVS, CDR2 FNYEAQ. CDR3 amino acids: CASSSAFPSSYNEQFF. CDR3 nucleotides: TGTGCCAGCAGCTCCGCCTTCCCCAGCTCCTACAATGAGCAGTTCTTC.

This chain connects TRBV11-2 to TRBJ2-2; the D is unclear. Germline values: CDR1 SGHAT, CDR2 FQNNGV. The CDR3 is 14 amino acids. Trimming pared 9 bases from V and 0 bases from J, leaving 11 bases between. In nucleotides, the CDR3 is TGTGCCAGTTTCCTTACCCCGAACACCGGGGAGCTGTTTTTT. Its translation: CASFLTPNTGELFF.

J is TRBJ2-3 and V is TRBV15, with a possible D match to TRBD1 (5 bases). This CDR3 is 14 amino acids long. Germline values: CDR1 LNHNV, CDR2 YYDKDF (reference sequence). The V and J ends lost 3 bases and 9 bases respectively, with 16 bases between them. The CDR3 is CATSRDKPAKTQYF. CDR3 nucleotide sequence: TGTGCCACCAGCAGGGACAAGCCGGCAAAGACGCAGTATTTT.

This clonotype was seen more than once but under ten times. The chain uses TRBV5-1 and TRBJ1-1, with a weak D call TRBD1 (5 bases). V was cut by 5 bases and J by 2 bases, with 13 bases left in between. Per the germline V gene, CDR1 is SGHRS and CDR2 is YFSETQ. The CDR3 length is 14 residues. The CDR3 sequence: CASSLRGINTEAFF. The CDR3 region has the DNA TGCGCCAGCAGTCTTCGGGGGATTAACACTGAAGCTTTCTTT.

This chain connects TRBV4-2 to TRBJ2-5; D remains unclear. Trimming took off 2 bases at V and 5 bases at J, with 12 bases between the two ends. The CDR3 loop spans 14 amino acids. Germline assignment: CDR1 LGHNA and CDR2 YNFKEQ. CDR3 sequence (DNA): TGTGCCAGCAGCCAATCTACAATCGCTGAGACCCAGTACTTC. Translated, it gives CASSQSTIAETQYF.

The genes are TRBV2 and TRBJ2-2; D gene unclear. The V end was cut by 3 bases, the J end by 3 bases, with 5 bases between. The CDR3 totals 13 residues. Germline CDR1 SNHLY, CDR2 FYNNEI. The CDR3 reads CASSDFDTGELFF. CDR3 DNA: TGTGCCAGCAGTGATTTTGACACCGGGGAGCTGTTTTTT.

The V and J genes are TRBV7-2 and TRBJ2-1, with no clear D. Germline CDR1 reads SGHTA; CDR2 reads FQGNSA. This CDR3 is built from 11 residues. V lost 5 bases, J lost 10 bases, and 9 bases lay in between. This CDR3 is CASSLLREQFF. CDR3 in DNA: TGTGCCAGCAGCCTCCTAAGGGAGCAGTTCTTC.

This clonotype was detected a few times. The CDR3 region has the DNA TGTGCCAGCAGTTACAAGACTATAGGTGATGAGCAGTTCTTC. It translates to CASSYKTIGDEQFF. This sequence joins TRBV6-2 or TRBV6-3 and TRBJ2-1, with D perhaps TRBD2 (5 bases). Trimming cost V 2 bases and J 8 bases, with 13 bases left between them. Germline V gives CDR1 MNHEY, CDR2 SVGEGT. CDR3 size: 14 residues.

This clonotype was seen a handful of times. The J gene is TRBJ1-2, the V gene TRBV12-3 or TRBV12-4, with 9 bases identical to TRBD1. J gave up 7 bases and V 5 bases, and 11 bases lay outside the gene matches. The CDR3 has 15 residues. The DNA for the CDR3 is TGTGCCAGCAGTCCAGGGACAGGGCCGGTCGGTGGCTACACCTTC. Protein sequence: CASSPGTGPVGGYTF.